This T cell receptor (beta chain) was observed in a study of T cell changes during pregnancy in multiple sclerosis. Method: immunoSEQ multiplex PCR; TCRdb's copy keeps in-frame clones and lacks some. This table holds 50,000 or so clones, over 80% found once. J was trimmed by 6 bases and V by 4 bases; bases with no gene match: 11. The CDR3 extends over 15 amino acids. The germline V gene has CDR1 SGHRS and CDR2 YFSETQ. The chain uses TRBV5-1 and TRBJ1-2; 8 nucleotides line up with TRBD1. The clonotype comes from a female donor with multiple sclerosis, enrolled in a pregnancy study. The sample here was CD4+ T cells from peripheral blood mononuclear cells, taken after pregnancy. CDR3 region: CASSPWDRTEDGYTF. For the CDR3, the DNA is TGCGCCAGCAGCCCCTGGGACAGGACCGAAGATGGCTACACCTTC.